The source of this T cell receptor (beta chain) is a study of Tregs in tolerant kidney transplant recipients. Germline CDR1 and CDR2: MNHEY and SMNVEV (reference sequence). V was clipped by 0 bases and J by 5 bases, with 10 bases between them. The CDR3 runs 14 residues. Assay: immunoSEQ multiplex PCR; the TCRdb copy retains only in-frame clones and omits some. The sample records over 50,000 clones, about four fifths being singletons. This chain links TRBV27 with TRBJ1-2; D call uncertain. The specimen was CD4+ T cells from blood. The sequence was collected from a human donor in good health. CDR3 in amino acids: CASSLSWGKYGYTF. CDR3 in DNA: TGTGCCAGCAGTTTATCGTGGGGAAAGTATGGCTACACCTTC.